Listed below are T cell receptor beta chains from one sample, sequenced in a study of read filtering for tumor transcriptome and immune sequencing. TCRdb recomputed calls from the reads with MiXCR, one row per CDR3 protein. Among about 27,000 distinct CDR3 sequences, approximately 14% were seen once, and the ten largest hold roughly 44%. Input material: a population of CD138-negative cells sorted from bone marrow. Every receptor here comes from a donor at least 40 years old with multiple myeloma. The CDR3 runs from the conserved cysteine through the conserved F or W. A D gene is named only where the DNA matches it firmly. Size is stated for part of the rows, as once, few or many counts, or as a class when the clone is expanded.

J	V	D	size	DNA	CDR3
TRBJ2-3	TRBV20-1	-	many	TGCAGTGCGACGGAAAGTAATAGCGGATTCAGCACAGATACGCAGTATTTT	CSATESNSGFSTDTQYF
TRBJ2-7	TRBV30	-	many	TGTGCCTGGAGTATCAGCTACGAGCAGTACTTC	CAWSISYEQYF
TRBJ1-1	TRBV7-6	TRBD1	few	TGTGCCAGCAGCCCCCGGACAGGCTCATGGGACACTGAAGCTTTCTTT	CASSPRTGSWDTEAFF
TRBJ2-3	TRBV7-8	TRBD1	few	TGTGCCAGCAGCTTACTCCGGGACAGGGGTCGGACAGATACGCAGTATTTT	CASSLLRDRGRTDTQYF
TRBJ2-5	TRBV7-9	TRBD1	-	TGTGCCAGCAGCTTAGTCCCAGGGGGAGAGACCCAGTACTTC	CASSLVPGGETQYF
TRBJ2-3	TRBV2	TRBD1	many	TGTGCCAGCAGTGTACAGGGGGTCACAGATACGCAGTATTTT	CASSVQGVTDTQYF
TRBJ1-2	TRBV19	TRBD1	few	TGTGCCAGTGGAGAACAGGGGGCGCCGGGCGACTATGGCCACACCTTC	CASGEQGAPGDYGHTF
TRBJ2-7	TRBV12-3/TRBV12-4	-	-	TGTGCCAGCAGTTTGGGATACAGGCAGTACTTC	CASSLGYRQYF
TRBJ2-4	TRBV6-5	TRBD1	many	TGTGCCAGCAGTTTGGGACAGGGAAACATTCAGTACTTC	CASSLGQGNIQYF
TRBJ2-5	TRBV5-5	-	many	TGTGCCAGCACCCCCGGGTGGGGGCAAGAGACCCAGTACTTC	CASTPGWGQETQYF
TRBJ2-1	TRBV4-1	-	few	TGCGCCAGCAGCCAAGATCAACTTTTCTTC	CASSQDQLFF
TRBJ2-7	TRBV6-5	TRBD1	few	TGTGCCAGCAGTTCCTGGGACAGAGTGACCTACGAGCAGTACTTC	CASSSWDRVTYEQYF
TRBJ1-5	TRBV29-1	-	many	TGCAGCGCTGGCGTACCCAATCAGCCCCAGCATTTT	CSAGVPNQPQHF
TRBJ2-7	TRBV19	-	many	TGTGCCAGTAGGCCCCCGGGCAACTACGAGCAGTACTTC	CASRPPGNYEQYF
TRBJ1-5	TRBV15	-	many	TGTGCCACCAGCGTGATGACGGGACAGCCCCAGCATTTT	CATSVMTGQPQHF
TRBJ2-4	TRBV5-6	-	many	TGTGCCAGCAGCTTGGCCCAGATAGGGGGGGACATTCAGTACTTC	CASSLAQIGGDIQYF
TRBJ2-7	TRBV19	-	many	TGTGCCAGTAGTATCCAGGACTATTCCGAGCAGTACTTC	CASSIQDYSEQYF
TRBJ1-2	TRBV27	TRBD1	many	TGTGCCAGCACCCTAGGACAGGTAGTATATGAGAGGGGCTACACCTTC	CASTLGQVVYERGYTF
TRBJ2-7	TRBV5-1	-	many	TGCGCCAGCAGCCGGGACCAAACCCTCTACGAGCAGTACTTC	CASSRDQTLYEQYF
TRBJ1-3	TRBV20-1	TRBD1	many	TGCAGTGCTAGAGAGATAGGGACAGCATCAAACACCATATATTTT	CSAREIGTASNTIYF
TRBJ1-5	TRBV4-1	-	many	TGCGCCAGCAGCCAAGAATGGGGACGGCCCCAGCATTTT	CASSQEWGRPQHF
TRBJ2-1	TRBV29-1	TRBD2	-	TGCAGCGTCCCCTTGCCGGGAGGGTTCCACAATGAGCAGTTCTTC	CSVPLPGGFHNEQFF
TRBJ2-7	TRBV7-8	-	many	TGTGCCAGCAGCTTAGCAGTGGGAGCCACGGGGCAGTACTTC	CASSLAVGATGQYF
TRBJ2-7	TRBV6-5	TRBD2	many	TGTGCCAGCAGAAAAAGTGGACTAGCGCCTTACGAGCAGTACTTC	CASRKSGLAPYEQYF
TRBJ1-1	TRBV7-2	-	many	TGTGCCAGCAGCTTAGACTTCGGGGGTAACACTGAAGCTTTCTTT	CASSLDFGGNTEAFF
TRBJ2-2	TRBV7-9	-	many	TGTGCCAGCAGCCCTACTCGACTAGGATCCGGGGAGCTGTTTTTT	CASSPTRLGSGELFF
TRBJ2-7	TRBV12-3/TRBV12-4	TRBD1	-	TGTGCCAGCAGCACAGGGGGCGGCGAGCAGTACTTC	CASSTGGGEQYF
TRBJ2-1	TRBV7-9	TRBD2	many	TGTGCCAGCAGCTTAGCGACTAGCGGCCACTCCTACAATGAGCAGTTCTTC	CASSLATSGHSYNEQFF
TRBJ2-7	TRBV28	TRBD2	many	TGTGCCAGCACCCCGGGGGGAGTTCTCCCCTACGAGCAGTACTTC	CASTPGGVLPYEQYF
TRBJ1-4	TRBV7-8	-	many	TGTGCCAGCAGCTTAGCTACCGTACAGGGCCAAACTAATGAAAAACTGTTTTTT	CASSLATVQGQTNEKLFF
TRBJ1-5	TRBV28	-	-	TGTGCCAGCAGTTTAGTGTCTGGAACCCAGCATTTT	CASSLVSGTQHF
TRBJ1-1	TRBV7-9	-	few	TGTGCCAGCAGCACTGAGACGGAGGGAGCTTTCTTT	CASSTETEGAFF
TRBJ2-1	TRBV7-2	TRBD2	many	TGTGCCAGCAGCTTAGGACTAGCGTCGGTACGAGAGCAGTTCTTC	CASSLGLASVREQFF
TRBJ2-7	TRBV28	-	-	TGTGCCAGCAGGACACGACAGAGCTCCTACGAGCAGTACTTC	CASRTRQSSYEQYF
TRBJ2-7	TRBV7-9	TRBD2	-	TGTGCCAGCAGCTTAGTGGGGAGCGGGAGGGCCCACGAGCAGTGCTTC	CASSLVGSGRAHEQCF
TRBJ2-7	TRBV6-5	TRBD1	many	TGTGCCAGCAGTTCGGCCGGGACAGGGTTCGAGCAGTACTTC	CASSSAGTGFEQYF
TRBJ2-2	TRBV29-1	-	many	TGCAGCGTCGCGAGCACCGGGGAGCTGTTTTTT	CSVASTGELFF